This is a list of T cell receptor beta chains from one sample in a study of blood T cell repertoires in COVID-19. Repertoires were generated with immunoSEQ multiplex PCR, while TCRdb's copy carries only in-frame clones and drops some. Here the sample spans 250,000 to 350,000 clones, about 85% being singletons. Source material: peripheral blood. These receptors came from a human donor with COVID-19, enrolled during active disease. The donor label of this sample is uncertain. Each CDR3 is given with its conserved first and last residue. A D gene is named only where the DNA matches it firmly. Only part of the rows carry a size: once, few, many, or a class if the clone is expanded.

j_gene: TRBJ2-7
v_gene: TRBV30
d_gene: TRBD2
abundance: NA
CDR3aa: CASGLAGAYEQYF
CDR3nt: TGTGCCTCCGGACTAGCGGGAGCATACGAGCAGTACTTC

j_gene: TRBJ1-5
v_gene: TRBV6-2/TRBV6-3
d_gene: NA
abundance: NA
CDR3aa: CASSWGGSGNQPQHF
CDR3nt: TGTGCCAGCAGTTGGGGAGGGTCTGGCAATCAGCCCCAGCATTTT

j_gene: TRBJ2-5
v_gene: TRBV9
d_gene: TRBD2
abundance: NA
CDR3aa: CASSSPFGLAGEEETQYF
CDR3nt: TGTGCCAGCAGCTCACCCTTTGGGCTAGCGGGAGAGGAAGAGACCCAGTACTTC

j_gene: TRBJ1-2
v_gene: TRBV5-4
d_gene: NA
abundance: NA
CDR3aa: CASSLAGRDYGYTF
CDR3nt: TGTGCCAGCAGCTTGGCGGGGAGAGACTATGGCTACACCTTC

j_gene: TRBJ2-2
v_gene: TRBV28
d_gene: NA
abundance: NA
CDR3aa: CASRRHGEGELFF
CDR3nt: TGTGCCAGCAGAAGACACGGGGAGGGGGAGCTGTTTTTT

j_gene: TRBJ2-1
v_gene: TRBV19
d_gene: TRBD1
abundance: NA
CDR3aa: CASSVYRGIDSEQFF
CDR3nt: TGTGCCAGTAGTGTCTACAGGGGGATTGACTCTGAGCAGTTCTTC

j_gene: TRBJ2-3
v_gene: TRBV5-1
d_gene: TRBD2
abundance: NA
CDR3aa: CASSLGLAGTDTQYF
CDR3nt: TGCGCCAGCAGCTTGGGACTAGCGGGCACAGATACGCAGTATTTT

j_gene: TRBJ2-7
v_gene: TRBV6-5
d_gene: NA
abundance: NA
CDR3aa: CASSYRGRGQDEQYF
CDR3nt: TGTGCCAGCAGTTACCGGGGCAGGGGTCAAGACGAGCAGTACTTC

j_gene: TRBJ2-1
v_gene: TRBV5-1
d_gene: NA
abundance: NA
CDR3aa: CASSLTQGTAYNEQFF
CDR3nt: TGCGCCAGCAGCTTGACCCAGGGGACCGCCTACAATGAGCAGTTCTTC

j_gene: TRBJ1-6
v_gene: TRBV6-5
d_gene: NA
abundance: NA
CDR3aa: CASSSAVNNSPLHF
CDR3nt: TGTGCCAGCAGTAGCGCAGTCAATAATTCACCCCTCCACTTT

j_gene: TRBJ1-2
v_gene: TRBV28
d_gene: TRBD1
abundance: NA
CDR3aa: CASRNRGEDSYYGYTF
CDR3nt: TGTGCCAGCCGAAACAGGGGGGAGGATAGTTACTATGGCTACACCTTC

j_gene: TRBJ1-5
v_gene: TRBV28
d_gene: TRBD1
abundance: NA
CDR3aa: CAAGTGGNQPQHF
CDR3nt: TGTGCCGCCGGGACAGGGGGCAATCAGCCCCAGCATTTT

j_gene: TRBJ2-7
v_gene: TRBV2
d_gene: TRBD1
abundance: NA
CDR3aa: CASRRGPQFYEQYF
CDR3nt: TGTGCCAGCAGAAGGGGGCCGCAGTTCTACGAGCAGTACTTC

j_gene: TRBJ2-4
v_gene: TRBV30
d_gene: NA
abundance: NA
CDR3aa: CAWSVRGGVTNIQYF
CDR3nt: TGTGCCTGGAGTGTACGCGGCGGGGTTACCAACATTCAGTACTTC

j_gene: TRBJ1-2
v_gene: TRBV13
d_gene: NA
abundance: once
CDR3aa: CASRTRGNYGYTF
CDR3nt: TGTGCCAGCAGGACTCGGGGTAACTATGGCTACACCTTC

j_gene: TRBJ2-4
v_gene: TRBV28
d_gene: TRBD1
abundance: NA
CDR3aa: CASSLGAGGNIQYF
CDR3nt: TGTGCCAGCAGTTTAGGGGCAGGGGGAAACATTCAGTACTTC

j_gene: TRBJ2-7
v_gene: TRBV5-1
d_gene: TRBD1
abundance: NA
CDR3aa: CASSLGQGLYEQYF
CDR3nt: TGCGCCAGCAGCTTAGGACAGGGGTTATACGAGCAATACTTC

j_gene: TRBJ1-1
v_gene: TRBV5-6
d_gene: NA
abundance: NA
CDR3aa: CASSLDRNTEAFF
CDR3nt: TGTGCCAGCAGCTTGGATCGGAACACTGAAGCTTTCTTT

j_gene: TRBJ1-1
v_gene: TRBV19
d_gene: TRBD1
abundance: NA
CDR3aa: CASIMTGGETEAFF
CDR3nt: TGTGCCAGTATAATGACAGGGGGCGAAACTGAAGCTTTCTTT

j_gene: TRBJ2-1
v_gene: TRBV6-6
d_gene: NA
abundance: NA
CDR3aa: CASSSPGTRYNEQFF
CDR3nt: TGTGCCAGCAGTTCGCCCGGGACTCGATACAATGAGCAGTTCTTC

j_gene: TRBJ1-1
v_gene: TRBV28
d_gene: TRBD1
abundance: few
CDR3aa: CASSFFTGDTEAFF
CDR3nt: TGTGCCAGCAGTTTCTTTACAGGGGATACTGAAGCTTTCTTT

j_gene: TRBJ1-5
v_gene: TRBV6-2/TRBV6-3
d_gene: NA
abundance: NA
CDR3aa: CASSYPPTQNQPQHF
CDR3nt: TGTGCCAGCAGTTACCCCCCCACACAGAATCAGCCCCAGCATTTT

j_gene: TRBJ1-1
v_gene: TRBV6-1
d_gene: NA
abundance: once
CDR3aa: CASSDGRGVNTEAFF
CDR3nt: TGTGCCAGCAGTGATGGCAGGGGAGTGAACACTGAAGCTTTCTTT

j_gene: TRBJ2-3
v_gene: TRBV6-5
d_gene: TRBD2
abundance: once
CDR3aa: CASSYTSGGGTDTQYF
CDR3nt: TGTGCCAGCAGTTACACTAGCGGCGGGGGGACAGATACGCAGTATTTT

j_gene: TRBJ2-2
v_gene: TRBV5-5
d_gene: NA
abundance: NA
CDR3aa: CASSLTLRGELFF
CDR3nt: TGTGCCAGCAGCTTAACTTTGCGGGGGGAGCTGTTTTTT

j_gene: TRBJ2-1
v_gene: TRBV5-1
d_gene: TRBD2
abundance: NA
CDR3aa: CASSPGLALIEQFF
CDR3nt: TGCGCCAGCAGCCCGGGACTAGCGTTGATAGAGCAGTTCTTC

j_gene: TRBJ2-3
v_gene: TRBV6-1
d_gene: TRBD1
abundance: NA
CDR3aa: CASSARTGGATDTQYF
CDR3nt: TGTGCCAGCAGTGCCAGGACAGGGGGAGCCACAGATACGCAGTATTTT

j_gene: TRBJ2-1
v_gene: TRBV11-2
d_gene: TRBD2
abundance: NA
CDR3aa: CASSQAGEGWNEQFF
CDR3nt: TGTGCCAGCAGCCAAGCGGGAGAAGGGTGGAATGAGCAGTTCTTC

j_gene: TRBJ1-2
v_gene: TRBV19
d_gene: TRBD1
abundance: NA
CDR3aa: CASSRSDRGHYGYTF
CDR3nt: TGTGCCAGTAGTAGGTCTGACAGGGGACACTATGGCTACACCTTC

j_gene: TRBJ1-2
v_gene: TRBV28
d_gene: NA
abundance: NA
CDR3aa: CASKSGGNNYGYTF
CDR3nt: TGTGCCAGTAAAAGCGGGGGAAATAACTATGGCTACACCTTC

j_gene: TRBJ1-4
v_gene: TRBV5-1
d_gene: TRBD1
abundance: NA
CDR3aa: CASSLDRGAEKLFF
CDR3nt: TGCGCCAGCAGCCTAGACAGGGGGGCTGAAAAACTGTTTTTT

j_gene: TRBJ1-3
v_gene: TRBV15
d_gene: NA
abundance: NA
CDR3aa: CATSRDQEGADGNTIYF
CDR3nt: TGTGCCACCAGCAGAGATCAGGAGGGCGCCGATGGAAACACCATATATTTT